The entry below describes one TCR beta chain. Its target is unknown. This entry is derived from a study of post-analysis software for immune sequencing data. Study information: Disease trajectories encompassed relapsing-remitting, secondary progressive and progressive-relapsing multiple sclerosis.

Tagging with unique molecular identifiers was a feature of the TCR beta cDNA libraries. Input populations of about 0.85 to 11 million T cells gave rise to approximately 500,000 cDNA molecules. Via MiXCR, TCRdb re-called the PCR reads, giving one row per CDR3 protein. The top ten clones hold 4% to 5.5% of a sample with roughly 870,000 distinct CDR3 sequences, approximately 53% of them seen once. Overall study results and limits: Batch-matched samples strongly co-clustered by F measure. Controls' normalized Chao1 diversity significantly exceeded that of multiple sclerosis patients. Relative to controls, patients had about five TRBV segments at higher frequency, with TRBV5-6, TRBV5-1 and TRBV20-1 among these.

Trimming took off 0 bases at V and 0 bases at J, with 12 bases between the two ends. The CDR3 is 16 residues long. Germline V gene sequence: CDR1 DFQATT, CDR2 SNEGSKA (reference sequence). The rearrangement uses TRBV20-1 and TRBJ1-5; D not resolved. The TCR was taken from a girl aged 10-17 years with multiple sclerosis. Sequenced sample: blood. CDR3 loop: CSARDPSRLSNQPQHF. As DNA, the CDR3 is TGCAGTGCTAGAGATCCCTCCCGCCTTAGCAATCAGCCCCAGCATTTT.